These 23 T cell receptor beta chains were all obtained from the same sample, sequenced in a study of T cell repertoires in ileal Crohn's disease. Using immunoSEQ multiplex PCR, the repertoire was profiled, and TCRdb retains in-frame clones only, with some absent. The sample contains approximately 13,000 clones, 70% of which appear only once. The sample consisted of ileal tissue. The receptors stem from an adult with Crohn's disease.

This chain links TRBV18 with TRBJ2-7; D not resolved. The CDR3 spans 13 residues. V dropped 5 bases and J dropped 2 bases, with 10 bases sitting between them. CDR1 and CDR2 from the germline V gene are KGHSH and LQKENI. The CDR3 protein is CASSERRAYEQYF. In nucleotides, the CDR3 is TGTGCCAGCTCAGAGAGAAGGGCCTACGAGCAGTACTTC.

V gene TRBV19 combines with J gene TRBJ2-3, with no clear D. CDR1 is LNHDA and CDR2 is SQIVND in the germline V gene (reference sequence). Trimming took off 4 bases at V and 1 base at J, with 9 bases between the two ends. The CDR3 covers 14 residues. CDR3 bases: TGTGCCAGTAGTAGGCGGCCTGGCACAGATACGCAGTATTTT. As protein: CASSRRPGTDTQYF.

The chain combines TRBV7-6 with TRBJ2-3; D gene ambiguous. The V and J ends lost 1 base and 0 bases respectively, with 5 bases between them. CDR1 SGHVS and CDR2 FNYEAQ come from the germline V gene. This CDR3 spans 14 amino acids. CDR3 loop: CASSLDLSTDTQYF. CDR3 nucleotides: TGTGCCAGCAGCTTAGACCTCAGCACAGATACGCAGTATTTT.

This clone was counted only a few times. This chain links TRBV14 with TRBJ1-2; D possibly corresponds to TRBD1 (5 bases). CDR1 SGHDN and CDR2 FVKESK come from the germline V gene. The length of the CDR3 is 19 residues. Between the trimmed V and J ends, which lost 1 base and 0 bases, there was a span of 21 bases. As DNA, the CDR3 is TGTGCCAGCAGCCAAGTCTCGGGGGTAATGAGCCGTACTAACTATGGCTACACCTTC. Its protein product is CASSQVSGVMSRTNYGYTF.

The chain couples TRBV6-5 to TRBJ1-2; 7 nucleotides align to TRBD1. There are 15 residues in the CDR3. The ends lost 7 bases at V and 4 bases at J; junction bases unmatched: 12. Germline V gene lookup returns CDR1 MNHEY and CDR2 SVGAGI. This chain's CDR3 is CASTLTPRDSYGYTF. The CDR3 DNA reads as TGTGCCAGCACTCTCACACCCCGGGACAGCTATGGCTACACCTTC.

This clone turned up a few times. The V gene is TRBV5-1, the J gene TRBJ2-5; either TRBD1 or TRBD2 may fit D (5 bases each). CDR1 SGHRS and CDR2 YFSETQ come from the germline V gene. V lost 2 bases and J 3 bases, leaving 11 bases between the germline ends. The CDR3 extends over 14 amino acids. The CDR3 sequence is CASSFGASKETQYF. CDR3 nucleotide sequence: TGCGCCAGCAGCTTCGGGGCATCGAAAGAGACCCAGTACTTC.

This clone is medium-sized (0.01 to 0.1%). The V and J genes are TRBV7-6 and TRBJ1-1, with TRBD1 matching 8 bases. CDR1 is SGHVS, CDR2 FNYEAQ, per germline. This CDR3 is 12 amino acids long. Losses at the gene ends were 4 bases for V and 7 bases for J; bases not matched to a gene: 2. The CDR3 here is CASSSDRDEAFF. In DNA form, the CDR3 reads TGTGCCAGCAGCTCGGACAGGGATGAAGCTTTCTTT. Full variable domain (rest looked up from reference TRBV7-6 and TRBJ1-1): GAGVSQSPRYKVTKRGQDVALRCDPISGHVSLYWYRQALGQGPEFLTYFNYEAQQDKSGLPNDRFSAERPEGSISTLTIQRTEQRDSAMYRCASSSDRDEAFFGQGTRLTVV.

This chain uses TRBV4-1 with TRBJ2-3; D possibly corresponds to TRBD2 (6 bases). This CDR3 spans 16 amino acids. Germline assignment: CDR1 MGHRA and CDR2 YSYEKL. Trimming left V 0 bases short and J 1 base short, with 11 bases between. CDR3 DNA sequence: TGCGCCAGCAGCCAAGATGCCCCGGGGGGCACAGATACGCAGTATTTT. Amino acid sequence: CASSQDAPGGTDTQYF.

The gene calls are TRBV15 and TRBJ2-2, with a tentative D call TRBD2 (6 bases). The length of the CDR3 is 14 residues. The germline V and J ends were trimmed by 0 bases and 5 bases, with 7 bases remaining between them. The germline gives CDR1 LNHNV, CDR2 YYDKDF (reference sequence). CDR3 DNA sequence: TGTGCCACCAGCAGAGATGGGGGGACCGGGGAGCTGTTTTTT. Its protein is CATSRDGGTGELFF. Filled out from reference TRBV15 and TRBJ2-2, the complete variable domain reads DAMVIQNPRYQVTQFGKPVTLSCSQTLNHNVMYWYQQKSSQAPKLLFHYYDKDFNNEADTPDNFQSRRPNTSFCFLDIRSPGLGDTAMYLCATSRDGGTGELFFGEGSRLTVL.

V gene TRBV29-1 combines with J gene TRBJ2-7, with unresolved D. The CDR3 runs 14 residues. The V end lost 4 bases, the J end lost 0 bases, and 13 bases lay between the germline ends. Germline V lookup: CDR1 SQVTM, CDR2 ANQGSEA. DNA of the CDR3: TGCAGCGTTGTAAAGTGGATTGGCTCCTACGAGCAGTACTTC. Translation: CSVVKWIGSYEQYF.

This clone was counted once. The chain combines TRBV19 with TRBJ1-1; possibly TRBD1 for D (5 bases). Trimming removed 5 bases from V and 7 bases from J, with 14 bases in between. Germline V lookup: CDR1 LNHDA, CDR2 SQIVND (reference sequence). The length of the CDR3 is 13 residues. The CDR3 bases are TGTGCCAGTAGTTATAGGGGAGGCCTTGAAGCTTTCTTT. Its translation: CASSYRGGLEAFF.

J is TRBJ2-4 and V is TRBV28; TRBD1 aligns across 7 bases. This CDR3 has 14 amino acids. Germline values: CDR1 MDHEN, CDR2 SYDVKM. The V and J ends lost 4 bases and 9 bases, in that order; junction bases with no gene match: 9. CDR3 nucleotides: TGTGCCAGCAGTTACTACAGGGGAGAGGGCATTCAGTACTTC. Translation gives CASSYYRGEGIQYF.

This clone turned up a few times. The chain links TRBV2 to TRBJ2-3; no reliable D call. CDR1 and CDR2 (germline): SNHLY, FYNNEI. The CDR3 sequence is 14 residues long. The V and J ends lost 6 bases and 0 bases respectively, with 10 bases between them. Written as DNA, the CDR3 is TGTGCCAGCAGGTTGAGTGCAAGCACAGATACGCAGTATTTT. It is translated as CASRLSASTDTQYF.

The rearrangement joins TRBV5-4 to TRBJ1-1; D perhaps matches TRBD1 (6 bases). CDR1 is SGHNT and CDR2 is YYREEE in the germline V gene (reference sequence). Trimming shortened V by 3 bases and J by 1 base, and 7 bases separated the two germline ends. The CDR3 is made up of 13 amino acids. CDR3 amino acids: CASSSTGNTEAFF. CDR3 DNA sequence: TGTGCCAGCAGCTCGACAGGGAACACTGAAGCTTTCTTT.

CDR3: CASSFHRDLNTEAFF. The CDR3 region has the DNA TGTGCCAGCAGTTTTCACAGGGATTTGAACACTGAAGCTTTCTTT. This rearrangement joins TRBV6-5 to TRBJ1-1, with D possibly matching TRBD1 (6 bases). In germline, CDR1 is MNHEY, CDR2 SVGAGI. The germline V and J ends were trimmed by 4 bases and 0 bases, with 12 bases remaining between them. The CDR3 covers 15 residues.

This chain uses TRBV10-1 with TRBJ2-2; no clear D. The ends were cut back, 6 bases at V and 6 bases at J, with 11 bases in the middle. The length of the CDR3 is 13 residues. Germline V gives CDR1 WNHNN, CDR2 SYGVQD (reference sequence). Here the CDR3 reads CASSNTVPGELFF. CDR3 DNA sequence: TGCGCCAGCAGCAACACAGTCCCCGGGGAGCTGTTTTTT.

The chain carries TRBV7-2 and TRBJ2-1, with TRBD2 matching over 14 bases. J lost 14 bases, V lost 5 bases, and 8 bases had no gene match. The CDR3 length is 14 residues. Germline V lookup: CDR1 SGHTA, CDR2 FQGNSA. The CDR3 protein is CASSRTSGGREKFF. The CDR3 coding sequence is TGTGCCAGCAGCCGGACTAGCGGGGGGAGGGAGAAGTTCTTC. Full variable domain (outside the CDR3, taken from reference TRBV7-2 and TRBJ2-1): GAGVSQSPSNKVTEKGKDVELRCDPISGHTALYWYRQSLGQGLEFLIYFQGNSAPDKSGLPSDRFSAERTGGSVSTLTIQRTQQEDSAVYLCASSRTSGGREKFFGPGTRLTVL.

This clone appeared once. CDR3 region: CASSTREGGAFF. CDR3 coding DNA: TGTGCCAGCAGTACACGGGAGGGCGGCGCTTTCTTT. V usage is TRBV6-5 and J usage is TRBJ1-1; no clear D gene. Between the trimmed V and J ends, which lost 5 bases and 11 bases, there was a span of 15 bases. CDR1 and CDR2 (germline): MNHEY, SVGAGI. The CDR3 runs to 12 residues.

The genes are TRBV7-3 and TRBJ2-7; 7 bases are a match to TRBD2. Germline CDR1 is SGHTA and CDR2 is FQGTGA. The CDR3 has 12 residues. Germline trimming cut 4 bases from V and 6 bases from J; bases unmatched to any gene: 3. Here the CDR3 reads CASSSSGVEQYF. For the CDR3, the DNA is TGTGCCAGCAGCTCGAGCGGGGTCGAGCAGTACTTC.

The gene calls are TRBV30 and TRBJ2-7; D is uncertain. In germline, CDR1 is GTSNPN, CDR2 SVGIG (reference sequence). The CDR3 extends over 13 amino acids. V lost 2 bases, J lost 2 bases, and 10 bases lay in between. For the CDR3, the DNA is TGTGCCTGGAGTCGCCACGGCACCTACGAGCAGTACTTC. Protein product: CAWSRHGTYEQYF. The complete variable domain, with remaining parts taken from reference TRBV30 and TRBJ2-7, reads SQTIHQWPATLVQPVGSPLSLECTVEGTSNPNLYWYRQAAGRGLQLLFYSVGIGQISSEVPQNLSASRPQDRQFILSSKKLLLSDSGFYLCAWSRHGTYEQYFGPGTRLTVT.

J is TRBJ2-3 and V is TRBV10-1; D perhaps matches TRBD1 (7 bases). V was pared by 3 bases and J by 3 bases, with 19 bases between. This CDR3 comprises 17 residues. CDR1 is WNHNN and CDR2 is SYGVQD in the germline V gene (reference sequence). CDR3 sequence: CASSDLGGTVDTDTQYF. DNA of the CDR3: TGCGCCAGCAGTGACCTCGGAGGGACAGTAGATACAGATACGCAGTATTTT.

V is TRBV7-2 and J is TRBJ1-5; D may be TRBD1 (6 bases). Trimming shortened V by 2 bases and J by 6 bases, and 8 bases separated the two germline ends. The CDR3 is 13 residues long. CDR1 is SGHTA, CDR2 FQGNSA, per germline. CDR3 in DNA: TGTGCCAGCAGCTTAAGGGGGGCTCAGCCCCAGCATTTT. Translating gives CASSLRGAQPQHF.

This clone is labeled medium-sized (0.01 to 0.1%). This rearrangement joins TRBV19 to TRBJ1-1; D is unclear. The germline V gene has CDR1 LNHDA and CDR2 SQIVND (reference sequence). The CDR3 extends over 16 amino acids. The V end lost 0 bases, the J end lost 0 bases, and 11 bases lay between the germline ends. In DNA, the CDR3 is TGTGCCAGTAGTATAGACCTGACACGCCTGAACACTGAAGCTTTCTTT. Translated, it gives CASSIDLTRLNTEAFF.